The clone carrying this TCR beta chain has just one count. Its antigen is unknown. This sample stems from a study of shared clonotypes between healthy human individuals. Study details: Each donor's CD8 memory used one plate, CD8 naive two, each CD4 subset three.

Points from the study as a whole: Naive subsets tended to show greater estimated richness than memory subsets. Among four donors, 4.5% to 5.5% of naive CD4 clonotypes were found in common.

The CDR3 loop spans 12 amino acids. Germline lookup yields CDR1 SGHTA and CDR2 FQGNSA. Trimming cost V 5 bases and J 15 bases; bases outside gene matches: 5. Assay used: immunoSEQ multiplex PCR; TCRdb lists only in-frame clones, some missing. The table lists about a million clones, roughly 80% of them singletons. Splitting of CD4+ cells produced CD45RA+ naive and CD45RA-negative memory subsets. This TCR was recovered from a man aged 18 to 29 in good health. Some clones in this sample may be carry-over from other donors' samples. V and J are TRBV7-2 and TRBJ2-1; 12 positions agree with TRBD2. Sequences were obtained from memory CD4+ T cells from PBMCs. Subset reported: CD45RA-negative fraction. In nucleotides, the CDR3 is TGTGCCAGCAGCGTAACTAGCGGGAGGCGGTTCTTC. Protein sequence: CASSVTSGRRFF. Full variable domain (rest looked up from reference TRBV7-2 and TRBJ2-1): GAGVSQSPSNKVTEKGKDVELRCDPISGHTALYWYRQSLGQGLEFLIYFQGNSAPDKSGLPSDRFSAERTGGSVSTLTIQRTQQEDSAVYLCASSVTSGRRFFGPGTRLTVL.